A single sample is the source of the 24 T cell receptor beta chains below, sequenced in a study of glioma-infiltrating T cells after dendritic cell vaccination. Sequencing was performed with immunoSEQ multiplex PCR; in TCRdb, only in-frame clones are kept and a portion is missing. The table lists approximately 90,000 clones, about 85% of them singletons. The material sequenced was blood, taken before dendritic cell vaccination. These receptors were taken from a human donor with glioblastoma.

V gene TRBV9 combines with J gene TRBJ2-5; 9 positions match TRBD2. The germline CDR1 and CDR2 sequences are SGDLS and YYNGEE. Trimming cost V 4 bases and J 5 bases; bases outside gene matches: 6. The CDR3 covers 14 residues. The CDR3 protein is CASSTAGTSETQYF. CDR3 nucleotide sequence: TGTGCCAGCAGCACGGCCGGGACTAGCGAGACCCAGTACTTC.

This chain links TRBV27 with TRBJ1-1; D possibly corresponds to TRBD1 (6 bases). The CDR3 spans 13 residues. Trimming cost V 6 bases and J 7 bases, with 15 bases left between them. CDR1 MNHEY and CDR2 SMNVEV come from the germline V gene (reference sequence). Written as DNA, the CDR3 is TGTGCCAGCAGCCGCCGGGACATCGGTGAAGCTTTCTTT. Translating it yields CASSRRDIGEAFF.

The rearrangement links TRBV19 to TRBJ2-7; TRBD1 might be the D (5 bases). This CDR3 comprises 12 residues. Germline CDR1 is LNHDA and CDR2 is SQIVND (reference sequence). V dropped 5 bases and J dropped 4 bases, with 9 bases sitting between them. The CDR3 reads CASSVQGYEQYF. In DNA, the CDR3 is TGTGCCAGTAGTGTCCAGGGATACGAGCAGTACTTC.

This clone was seen more than once but under ten times. The V call is TRBV11-3, the J call TRBJ2-1, with TRBD1 matching 7 bases. Germline-derived CDR1 and CDR2 are SGHNT and YENEEA. This CDR3 comprises 11 residues. J gave up 15 bases and V 5 bases, and 7 bases lay outside the gene matches. The DNA for the CDR3 is TGTGCCAGCAGCCCTGGGACAGCATCGTTCTTC. Residues: CASSPGTASFF. Based on the CDR3 plus reference TRBV11-3 and TRBJ2-1, the full variable domain is EAGVVQSPRYKIIEKKQPVAFWCNPISGHNTLYWYLQNLGQGPELLIRYENEEAVDDSQLPKDRFSAERLKGVDSTLKIQPAELGDSAVYLCASSPGTASFFGPGTRLTVL.

The chain employs TRBV15 and TRBJ2-1; no reliable D call. The CDR3 sequence is 13 residues long. With 3 bases removed from V and 4 bases from J, the gap between germline ends came to 7 bases. Germline lookup yields CDR1 LNHNV and CDR2 YYDKDF (reference sequence). CDR3 nucleotides: TGTGCCACCAGCAGTGAGCCTTACAATGAGCAGTTCTTC. Its translation is CATSSEPYNEQFF.

V gene TRBV2 combines with J gene TRBJ2-3; 11 bases are a match to TRBD2. Unmatched junction bases numbered 7, after V lost 3 bases and J lost 2 bases. Germline V CDR1 and CDR2: SNHLY, FYNNEI. CDR3 size: 17 residues. CDR3 protein: CASSETSGVITTDTQYF. CDR3 DNA sequence: TGTGCCAGCAGTGAGACTAGCGGGGTAATAACCACAGATACGCAGTATTTT.

The chain employs TRBV9 and TRBJ1-2; D gene uncertain. The germline gives CDR1 SGDLS, CDR2 YYNGEE. The CDR3 is 15 residues long. V dropped 4 bases and J dropped 3 bases, with 16 bases sitting between them. The CDR3: CASSLQGADDYGYTF. The CDR3 nucleotides read TGTGCCAGCAGCTTACAAGGAGCCGACGACTATGGCTACACCTTC.

Only a few counts were recorded for this clone. The J gene is TRBJ1-1, the V gene TRBV5-1; 7 nucleotides align to TRBD1. The CDR3 covers 14 residues. With 3 bases clipped from V and 4 bases from J, the junction kept 6 bases outside the gene matches. Germline V CDR1 and CDR2: SGHRS, YFSETQ. The CDR3 protein is CASSSGTASTEAFF. CDR3 bases: TGCGCCAGCAGCTCGGGGACAGCTAGCACTGAAGCTTTCTTT.

The chain uses TRBV2 and TRBJ2-3; 8 bases fit TRBD2. The ends lost 2 bases at V and 5 bases at J; junction bases unmatched: 9. This CDR3 comprises 16 residues. The V gene's germline CDR1 is SNHLY and CDR2 FYNNEI. CDR3 sequence: CASSEIRAGGQDTQYF. CDR3 DNA sequence: TGTGCCAGCAGTGAAATACGGGCGGGGGGTCAAGATACGCAGTATTTT.

V gene TRBV5-1 combines with J gene TRBJ2-4, with TRBD2 as a possible D gene (6 bases). With 0 bases removed from V and 5 bases from J, the gap between germline ends came to 9 bases. This CDR3 is built from 14 residues. Germline V lookup: CDR1 SGHRS, CDR2 YFSETQ. Here the CDR3 reads CASSLDWGENIQYF. DNA of the CDR3: TGCGCCAGCAGCTTGGATTGGGGGGAAAACATTCAGTACTTC.

In its sample, this clone was seen once. The chain employs TRBV2 and TRBJ2-1; D remains unclear. The V end was cut by 6 bases, the J end by 8 bases, with 17 bases between. Germline lookup yields CDR1 SNHLY and CDR2 FYNNEI. This CDR3 has 14 amino acids. This CDR3 is CASSVSREWDEQFF. The CDR3 nucleotides read TGTGCCAGCAGCGTTAGCCGTGAGTGGGATGAGCAGTTCTTC. The full variable domain, in which reference TRBV2 and TRBJ2-1 provide the parts outside the CDR3, is EPEVTQTPSHQVTQMGQEVILRCVPISNHLYFYWYRQILGQKVEFLVSFYNNEISEKSEIFDDQFSVERPDGSNFTLKIRSTKLEDSAMYFCASSVSREWDEQFFGPGTRLTVL.

The V gene is TRBV4-1, the J gene TRBJ1-2; D not certain. In germline, CDR1 is MGHRA, CDR2 YSYEKL. This CDR3 spans 13 amino acids. V was shortened by 1 base and J by 8 bases, with 11 bases between the two germline ends. DNA of the CDR3: TGCGCCAGCAGCCAAGGCACGTCTCTAGGCTACACCTTC. Translation gives CASSQGTSLGYTF.

In nucleotides, the CDR3 is TGCGCCAGCAGCTTGGCCGGACAGGGGGCAGGAGATACGCAGTATTTT. It codes for CASSLAGQGAGDTQYF. The V gene is TRBV5-1, the J gene TRBJ2-3; 11 bases map to TRBD1. Unmatched junction bases numbered 5, after V lost 0 bases and J lost 5 bases. CDR1 and CDR2 (germline): SGHRS, YFSETQ. This CDR3 contains 16 residues.

The J gene is TRBJ2-5, the V gene TRBV6-5; D unclear. The assigned J gene may be wrong: the sequence end matches TRBJ2-7 better. The CDR3 is 11 amino acids. The germline V gene encodes CDR1 MNHEY and CDR2 SVGAGI. CDR3 amino acids: CASRRDYEQYF. CDR3 DNA sequence: TGTGCCAGCAGAAGAGATTACGAGCAGTACTTC.

The chain uses TRBV6-5 and TRBJ2-7; D possibly corresponds to TRBD2 (5 bases). Between the trimmed V and J ends, which lost 2 bases and 2 bases, there was a span of 16 bases. This CDR3 comprises 16 residues. Germline V gene data show CDR1 as MNHEY and CDR2 as SVGAGI. The CDR3: CASSYLPVGAAYEQYF. DNA of the CDR3: TGTGCCAGCAGTTACCTTCCGGTGGGAGCCGCCTACGAGCAGTACTTC.

This chain joins TRBV5-8 and TRBJ2-4; 7 bases are a match to TRBD2. Germline CDR1 and CDR2: SGHTS and YDEGEE. CDR3 size: 13 residues. J was trimmed by 8 bases and V by 2 bases; bases with no gene match: 4. As DNA, the CDR3 is TGTGCCAGCAGCTTAAGTGGGGGGGACATTCAGTACTTC. Its translation is CASSLSGGDIQYF.

The J gene is TRBJ2-7, the V gene TRBV28, with a tentative D call TRBD2 (5 bases). V dropped 5 bases and J dropped 3 bases, with 17 bases sitting between them. CDR1 MDHEN and CDR2 SYDVKM come from the germline V gene. The CDR3 sequence is 15 residues long. The CDR3: CASSLQPGTGYEQYF. DNA of the CDR3: TGTGCCAGCAGTCTCCAGCCGGGAACCGGCTACGAGCAGTACTTC.

This clone turned up a few times. V and J are TRBV28 and TRBJ1-1, with TRBD1 identical over 9 bases. V shed 4 bases and J 6 bases; nucleotides not matched to a gene: 3. The CDR3 is 13 amino acids. Germline V gene lookup returns CDR1 MDHEN and CDR2 SYDVKM. CDR3 coding DNA: TGTGCCAGCAGTTCCGGACAGGGGTCTGAAGCTTTCTTT. The encoded protein is CASSSGQGSEAFF.

The chain joins TRBV4-2 to TRBJ1-3; D is possibly TRBD1 (5 bases). CDR1 and CDR2 from the germline V gene are LGHNA and YNFKEQ. The length of the CDR3 is 14 residues. Between the trimmed V and J ends, which lost 1 base and 8 bases, there was a span of 12 bases. In DNA form, the CDR3 reads TGTGCCAGCAGCCAAGGGGGAGGGACGGACACCATATATTTT. Its translation: CASSQGGGTDTIYF.

A single count supports this clone. The rearrangement uses TRBV13 and TRBJ1-1; the D gene is possibly TRBD1 (6 bases). The CDR3 is 16 residues long. Trimming removed 7 bases at V and 3 bases at J, with 21 bases between. The germline gives CDR1 PRHDT, CDR2 FYEKMQ (reference sequence). CDR3 nucleotide sequence: TGTGCCAGCATCCGCCCCGGGGAGGGGGTTGACACTGAAGCTTTCTTT. As protein: CASIRPGEGVDTEAFF.

The chain uses TRBV18 and TRBJ2-4, with TRBD1 matching 9 bases. This CDR3 region has 18 residues. Germline CDR1 reads KGHSH; CDR2 reads LQKENI. With 3 bases clipped from V and 3 bases from J, the junction kept 12 bases outside the gene matches. In DNA, the CDR3 is TGTGCCAGCTCACCCACCGGGACAGGGATGGTTGACAAAAACATTCAGTACTTC. Translating gives CASSPTGTGMVDKNIQYF.

This sequence joins TRBV5-6 and TRBJ2-1; D unclear. This CDR3 is 14 amino acids long. The germline V gene has CDR1 SGHDT and CDR2 YYEEEE. Trimming pared 4 bases from V and 3 bases from J, leaving 11 bases between. CDR3 nucleotides: TGTGCCAGCAGCAGACTTCTCAGCTACAATGAGCAGTTCTTC. Translated, it gives CASSRLLSYNEQFF. The variable domain in full, completed from reference TRBV5-6 and TRBJ2-1, reads DAGVTQSPTHLIKTRGQQVTLRCSPKSGHDTVSWYQQALGQGPQFIFQYYEEEERQRGNFPDRFSGHQFPNYSSELNVNALLLGDSALYLCASSRLLSYNEQFFGPGTRLTVL.

The J gene is TRBJ1-1, the V gene TRBV5-1; D remains unclear. This CDR3 contains 13 residues. V was pared by 4 bases and J by 7 bases, with 14 bases between. Germline-derived CDR1 and CDR2 are SGHRS and YFSETQ. The CDR3 loop reads CASSQGGPVEAFF. The CDR3 DNA reads TGCGCCAGCAGCCAAGGAGGGCCAGTTGAAGCTTTCTTT.

The chain combines TRBV9 with TRBJ1-4, with D possibly TRBD1 on 6 matching bases. Trimming removed 2 bases from V and 0 bases from J, with 8 bases in between. CDR3 length equals 15 residues. Germline V gives CDR1 SGDLS, CDR2 YYNGEE. The CDR3 DNA follows: TGTGCCAGCAGCGTCGAGGGGGCAACTAATGAAAAACTGTTTTTT. This translates into CASSVEGATNEKLFF.